This T cell receptor beta chain was found in a study of cytomegalovirus exposure and HLA in healthy donors (dated by TCRdb to 2017 to 2019). A note on the overall study: According to an earlier analysis of a few hundred of the donors, about 170 million T cells yielded over 90 million unique TCR beta sequences and approximately 300 Gb of sequence data. HLA typing included class I and class II loci at four-digit resolution. Four or five DR-DQ haplotypes were handled as single units for association and clustering because linkage in the cohort was strong. The study used immunosequencing to profile the T cell repertoires of approximately 640 subjects and linked those repertoires to cytomegalovirus serostatus. The aim of the study was to test whether cataloging public T cell receptors could identify signatures of past pathogen exposure. Roughly 300 gigabases of sequencing data and around 80 million unique TCR sequences made up an early release that covered roughly 670 HLA-typed donors. Typing coverage differed by locus: A, B, C, DRB1 and DQB1 were typed in about 629-630 donors, DQA1 in 522, DPA1 in some 600, and DPB1 in just under 480. In a later genetic analysis, genome-wide SNP genotypes for 398 of the 666 donors were used, and that subset was treated as a discovery cohort. Donor age, sex, ethnicity and CMV serostatus were collected together with the repertoire data. Besides the first cohort of 550 to 750 subjects, a separate validation cohort made up of some 110 different subjects was used. Of the roughly 400 genotyped donors, 81% fell in the genetic ancestry cluster associated with self-reported Caucasian donors. All discovery cohort repertoires had been generated using a single sequencing platform. On average, roughly 240,000 unique TCR beta nucleotide sequences were sequenced per donor among a few hundred genotyped donors of the cohort, with approximately 18% of those sequences being non-productive. An earlier analysis of roughly 580 of the donors used high-throughput TCR beta sequencing to judge whether each TCR beta V gene segment behaved as functional or pseudogenic. In a later analysis, previously published TCR beta repertoires from fewer than 750 donors were re-analyzed and high-resolution HLA genotyping was added so that TCR occurrence patterns could be studied. Rather than drawing on any new phenotypic data, the later analysis identified candidate immune exposures from TCR beta sequences and the way those sequences occurred across donors. To predict cytomegalovirus infection status, the study brought together high-throughput TCR immunosequencing, statistical association of individual TCRs with disease status, and machine learning.

A single count supports this clone. Its specific antigen is unknown. No base qualities exist here, and no much larger clone lies one base off it. Here V drops 6 bases and J drops 6 bases, and the junction holds 12 bases not matched to any gene. The CDR3, from cysteine to phenylalanine, totals 16 residues. This entry keeps only the CDR3 DNA: 48 bases, framed from base 1. Looking up the germline V gene yields CDR1 SGHTA and CDR2 FQGNSA. Preparation of the library involved the immunoSEQ multiplex PCR assay. The multiplex PCR relied on a mix of 60 forward primers for TCR Vbeta segments and 13 reverse primers for TCR Jbeta segments. The CDR3 region of rearranged TCR beta genes was amplified from genomic DNA with a multiplex PCR assay. The Illumina HiSeq System was used to sequence the amplified TCR beta libraries as 87-base-pair reads. The study's processing was this. A later analysis tallied roughly 80 million unique TCR beta chains across the roughly 610 repertoires, and some 12 million of those chains were shared by two or more donors. Raw reads were error-corrected and collapsed into unique sequences with a nearest-neighbor algorithm that merged closely related sequences to remove PCR and sequencing errors. CDR3 sequences were aligned to IMGT reference sequences to assign V, D and J gene segments. For a sequence to be retained, a match of at least six nucleotides to both a V gene segment and a J gene segment was required. A rearrangement was called productive if the CDR3 had no stop codons and remained in frame with V and J, and every other rearrangement was called non-productive. Following IMGT convention, CDR3 was defined as the stretch from the second conserved V-encoded cysteine up to the conserved J-encoded phenylalanine. Sequences without an unambiguous match to a single V gene segment were excluded from the earlier analysis of 450 to 750 of the donors. An earlier analysis of about 600 of the donors called V segments functional above 56.7% productive rearrangements and segregating when the between-donor standard deviation exceeded 5%. A statistical classification framework was built for diagnosing cytomegalovirus status from the catalog of TCR beta chain sequences. In a later analysis, TCR nucleotide sequences were compared against IMGT/GENE-DB human TR gene sequences so that V and J genes could be assigned. In a later analysis, CDR3 sequences and most-parsimonious VDJ recombination scenarios were assigned using the TCRdist pipeline. In a later analysis, each TCR beta chain was defined by its CDR3 amino acid sequence together with its V-gene family, and reads without a unique V-gene family were excluded. To address suspected cross-contamination and a sequencing artifact, a later analysis removed a few hundred highly shared, low-generation-probability nucleotide sequences. In a later analysis, a clonal expansion index was calculated for each public chain from normalized within-repertoire ranks of inferred template counts. In a later analysis, generation probabilities were computed with a VDJ recombination model fitted to out-of-frame rearrangements, and the resulting probabilities were checked against IGoR. Hypergeometric tests were used in a later analysis to score TCR-TCR, TCR-HLA and TCR-CMV co-occurrence, with a repertoire-size bias correction applied to the TCR pairs. False discovery rates were estimated in a later analysis by permuting HLA or CMV assignments 20 times. In a later analysis, co-occurring TCRs were grouped with DBSCAN, and TCRdist sequence similarity was added when clustering was performed within HLA-allele-positive subsets. For co-occurrence clustering, repertoires with fewer than 30,000 or more than 120,000 public chains were excluded, along with roughly 5 repertoires with anomalous nucleotide sharing. Drawn from immuneACCESS, this table holds only the in-frame rearrangements with V and J called that TCRdb kept. Clones are partly lost; checked studies trace under half to an unresolved V gene and leave the rest unexplained. V and J calls plus clone size are reproduced from that table; the DNA served to infer D and trimming. Recorded for this sample are over 65,000 clones; around 77% of them occurred a single time. Together, the top ten hold 3.3% of the sample.

Here is what the overall study found, with its caveats: Linkage disequilibrium might explain the correlated functional status among segregating V segments, but an unknown experimental factor could not be ruled out. A total of 150 to 200 TCR beta chains were listed by the study as associated with cytomegalovirus. In an earlier analysis of 450 to 750 of the donors, most TCR beta V segments appeared in productive rearrangements about 87% or about 30% of the time, broadly matching IMGT annotations. According to a later analysis, parvovirus B19, influenza, CMV and Epstein-Barr virus appeared linked to several top co-occurrence clusters. In a later genetic analysis, a missense DCLRE1C variant was associated with V-gene and J-gene trimming of TCR beta chains, and the association was replicated in an independent cohort. Roughly uniform sequencing depth across donors was assumed in presence/absence analyses, although this assumption may not hold. According to the authors, the approach could potentially be generalized to other disease states and immunological phenotypes. According to a later analysis, most CMV-associated TCR beta chains appeared to be HLA-restricted, and the HLA associations seemed to be driven largely by CMV exposure. CMV serostatus was the only immune exposure information available for the cohort. Because counts were too low, seventeen rarely observed V segments, including chromosome 9 orphons, were left out of the earlier analysis of some 640 of the donors. A later genetic analysis reported fewer N-insertions in productive TCRs among donors in an Asian-associated ancestry cluster than the roughly 640-donor mean. When HLA alleles, especially DR and DQ, strongly co-occurred, TCR associations were difficult to assign to individual alleles. HLA typing was unavailable for some donors at each locus, so association tests used only the typed subset. In both the original and validation cohorts, the classifier was reported to diagnose cytomegalovirus status with high specificity and sensitivity. A group of highly shared sequence variants was considered likely to be a technical artifact of the sequencing pipeline. This cohort had only TCR beta chains sequenced, and the lack of alpha or paired-chain data limited which features could be detected. A further reported finding was that TCR beta sequences accurately predicted the HLA-A and HLA-B alleles for most subjects in the first cohort. In a later analysis, 15,000 to 20,000 TCR beta sequences were associated with specific HLA alleles at a false discovery rate of 0.05. Some IMGT-functional V segments, including TRBV6-2 and TRBV6-3, could not be told apart with the 87-base-pair reads, so those segments were excluded. In a later analysis, HLA-associated TCR beta chains were found to be more clonally expanded and to have lower generation probabilities than equally common non-associated chains. In a later analysis, TCR association rates were found to vary across HLA loci, with the most associated TCRs seen for DRB1 alleles and the fewest for HLA-C alleles. Most TCR sequences were observed very rarely across donors, whereas some public TCRs were present in many individuals. In vitro tests confirmed that a few of the cytomegalovirus-associated TCR beta chains recognize cytomegalovirus antigens.

The cohort comprised some 730 healthy bone marrow donors. Cohort members were all nominally healthy when sampled, although unrecorded immune exposures were likely present. The donor was CMV seronegative and was included in the group of about 350 seronegative cohort members. A peripheral blood sample was collected from each donor, and TCR beta sequencing was performed on peripheral blood mononuclear cells. The Qiagen DNeasy Blood Extraction Kit was used to extract genomic DNA from the blood cell samples. The sequence came from a man between 50 and 59 years old in good health and CMV-seronegative. Sequenced: PBMCs. The sequence links TRBV7-2 to TRBJ2-1; 9 bases in the junction line up with TRBD2. The DNA sequence reads TGTGCCAGCAGATTATATAGCGGGGGTACCCTCAATGAGCAGTTCTTC. The translation is CASRLYSGGTLNEQFF.